This T cell receptor beta chain appears in the sequencing data of a study of T cell responses to AZD1222 COVID-19 vaccine. Study-level results: Receipt of two AZD1222 doses was followed by a rise in Spike-specific TCR breadth and depth.

Clones were read by immunoSEQ multiplex PCR, and TCRdb kept only the in-frame ones, dropping some. Among roughly 140,000 clones listed, about 93% were seen once. The CDR3 runs 16 residues. The ends were cut back, 0 bases at V and 5 bases at J, with 11 bases in the middle. The V gene's germline CDR1 is MNHEY and CDR2 SVGAGI. About this clone: Its antigen is currently unknown.

The clonotype originates from an adult in good health. The chain is built from TRBV6-5 and TRBJ1-6; the D gene is possibly TRBD1 (6 bases). This sample comprised peripheral blood, obtained on day 0 of AZD1222 vaccination. The CDR3 sequence: CASSYSLGGHNSPLHF. The CDR3 coding sequence is TGTGCCAGCAGTTACTCGTTGGGGGGCCATAATTCACCCCTCCACTTT.